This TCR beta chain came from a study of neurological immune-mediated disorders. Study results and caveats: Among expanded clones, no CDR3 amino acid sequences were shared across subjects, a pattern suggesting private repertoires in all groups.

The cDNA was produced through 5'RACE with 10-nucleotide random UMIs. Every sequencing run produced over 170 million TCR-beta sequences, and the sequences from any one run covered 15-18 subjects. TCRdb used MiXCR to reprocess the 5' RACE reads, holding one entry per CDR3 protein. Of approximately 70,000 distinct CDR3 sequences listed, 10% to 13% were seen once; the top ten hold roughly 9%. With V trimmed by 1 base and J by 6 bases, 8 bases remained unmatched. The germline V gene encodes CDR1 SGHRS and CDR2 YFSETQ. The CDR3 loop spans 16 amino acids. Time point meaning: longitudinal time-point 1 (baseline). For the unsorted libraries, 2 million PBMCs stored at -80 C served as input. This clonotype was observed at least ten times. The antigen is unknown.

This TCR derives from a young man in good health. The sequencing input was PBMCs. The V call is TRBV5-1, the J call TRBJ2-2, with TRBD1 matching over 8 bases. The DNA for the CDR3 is TGCGCCAGCAGCTTGATGACAGGGGCCGTGCCCGGGGAGCTGTTTTTT. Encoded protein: CASSLMTGAVPGELFF.